This T cell receptor beta chain was sequenced in a study of T cells in Graves' hyperthyroidism and ophthalmopathy (dated by TCRdb to about 2019). Some background on the complete study: Peripheral blood was collected at initial diagnosis, before any treatment. TCR Vbeta CDR3 sequencing of 130 to 150 peripheral blood samples (under 45 ophthalmopathy, about 75 hyperthyroidism and roughly 17 progressor patients) is reported in the paper. The 95 to 100 discovery patients were divided at random into training and test sets in a 7:3 ratio. Prospective prediction of ophthalmopathy was tested in an independent validation cohort of some 20 hyperthyroidism patients and 17 patients who later progressed to ophthalmopathy. A discovery cohort of about a hundred patients, about 40 with Graves' ophthalmopathy and about 58 with stable Graves' hyperthyroidism, was used to find distinguishing TCR V-J signatures. In roughly six Graves' hyperthyroidism patients, the study also compared T-cell repertoires from thyroid tissue with T-cell repertoires from blood. After sampling, hyperthyroidism patients received methimazole starting at 30 mg daily, and ophthalmopathy patients received high-dose intravenous methylprednisolone. The full study reports these points: Ophthalmopathy was separated from stable hyperthyroidism by a 13 V-J signature model, with approximately 90% sensitivity and just over 81% specificity obtained in cross-validation and 80%/75% obtained in testing. During validation, the model predicted progression to ophthalmopathy a median of approximately 6 months ahead of onset, with around 65% sensitivity and more than 72% specificity. Sample size was not statistically predetermined, and blinding of investigators to group allocation was not performed. Most expanded thyroid clonotypes (frequency above 0.001) were also detected in blood, a finding suggesting that blood repertoires may reflect thyroid immune responses.

V is cut by 6 bases and J by 7 bases, and the space between the germline ends is 22 bases. Inclusive of the bounding cysteine and phenylalanine, the CDR3 is 15 residues long. The kept DNA is CDR3 alone, 45 bases in frame from the first base. Per the germline V gene (reference sequence), DFQATT is the CDR1 and SNEGSKA is the CDR2. A patient counted as having stable Graves' hyperthyroidism if no progression to ophthalmopathy occurred over 18 months of follow-up. Hyperthyroidism patients were aged 18 to 65 years and newly diagnosed, with disease duration of less than 2 months. The study excluded patients with uncontrolled infections, other autoimmune diseases, pregnancy or lactation. Diagnoses were established on the basis of clinical symptoms, serum thyroxine and TRAb, thyroid ultrasound, and orbital computed tomography. PBMCs were isolated from about 9 ml of fresh peripheral blood by Ficoll-Paque density gradient centrifugation. Total RNA was extracted with Trizol reagent, and quality was checked on an Agilent 2100 Bioanalyzer.

The table lists this clonotype with a few counts. Its target antigen remains unknown. Base qualities were left out, and no much larger clone turns up one base away. TCR beta CDR3 regions were amplified from RNA transcripts. A first-round RT-PCR of the TCR CDR3 used the HTBI primer set with the Qiagen OneStep RT-PCR kit. A second multiplex PCR round built the libraries, followed by size selection and purification. Sequencing of the libraries was done on an Illumina HiSeq2000 using paired-end 100 bp reads. Processing in the source paper ran as follows. SOAPnuke was used to process the raw data, with reads discarded if the reads contained adapters or uncalled bases, had a mean Phred below 15, or lacked an exact constant-primer or identifier match. High-quality paired reads were merged with COPE v1.2.5, and unique nucleotide sequences were defined as clonotypes. Clonotypes were aligned to IMGT TRBV, TRBD and TRBJ reference segments using MiTCR v1.1. The analysis included only V-J combinations with a frequency above 0.0001, which together covered 98% to 99.2% of the repertoires. A TCS score was defined as the ratio between F50 (clonal expansion) and ExV (chaos), using BLOSUM62-based TCRdist between CDR3 peptides within each V-J. Welch's t-statistics and random forest reduced several hundred V-J features to fewer than 15, which were used in a naive Bayes classifier (R e1071). Using fastp at Q25 and MiXCR, TCRdb reprocessed the public reads and kept productive beta chains. Identical CDR3 proteins give one entry, which carries the most common genes and DNA. TCRdb, rather than the study authors, made the V and J calls. This sample holds more than 600,000 distinct CDR3 sequences; roughly 15% were observed only once. The ten largest clones add up to around 8% of the sample.

Input material: blood. The receptor chain draws on TRBV20-1 and TRBJ2-1; the D gene is perhaps TRBD2, on 7 matching bases. This receptor was obtained from a man younger than 35 with Graves' hyperthyroidism. The DNA sequence is TGCAGTGCACTCGGAAGGGGGGGGGGGGGGAATGAGCAGTTCTTC. Its coded protein is CSALGRGGGGNEQFF.